This paragraph reports one T cell receptor (beta chain). Antigen: not known. V was trimmed by 8 bases and J by 8 bases, leaving 21 bases between them. Germline CDR1 SNHLY, CDR2 FYNNEI. There are 14 residues in the CDR3. RNA was extracted and reverse transcribed into cDNA as the sequencing template. Sequencing used immunoSEQ multiplex PCR; TCRdb keeps in-frame clones, though not all of them. This sample has 75,000 to 100,000 clones, with roughly 47% found just once. This sample was included in a study of CD8+ T cells in alopecia areata. Across the whole study: Treated patients were dosed with oral tofacitinib, taking 5 to 10 mg twice daily. General study results and limits: Sharing of TCRs across patients appeared less clear than in mice, possibly for HLA-related reasons. For lesional scalp, especially alopecia totalis/universalis, clonality was higher than in normal scalp.

In alopecia areata patients, both lesional scalp punch biopsies and peripheral blood were collected. The sample was CD4+ T cells sorted from blood. The chain links TRBV2 to TRBJ2-5; a possible D gene is TRBD1 (5 bases). This clonotype was obtained from a human donor with alopecia areata. CDR3 DNA sequence: TGTGCCAGCCCTTTAGGACAAGTCGAGGATACCCAGTACTTC. Protein product: CASPLGQVEDTQYF.